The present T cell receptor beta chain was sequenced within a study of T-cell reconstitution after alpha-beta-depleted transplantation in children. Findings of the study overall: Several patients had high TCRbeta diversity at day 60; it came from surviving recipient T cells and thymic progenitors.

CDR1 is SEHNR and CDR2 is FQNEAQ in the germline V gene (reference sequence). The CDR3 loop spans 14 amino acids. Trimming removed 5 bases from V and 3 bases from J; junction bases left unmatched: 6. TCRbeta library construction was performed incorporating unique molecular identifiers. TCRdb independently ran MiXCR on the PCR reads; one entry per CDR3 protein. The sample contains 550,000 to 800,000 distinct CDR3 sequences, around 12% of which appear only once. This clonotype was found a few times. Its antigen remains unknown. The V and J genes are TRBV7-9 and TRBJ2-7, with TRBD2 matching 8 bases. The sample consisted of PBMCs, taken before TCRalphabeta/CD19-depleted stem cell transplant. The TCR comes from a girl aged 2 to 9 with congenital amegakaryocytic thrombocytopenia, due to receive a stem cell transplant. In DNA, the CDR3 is TGTGCCAGCAGCCAAGCTAGCGGGCTCTACGAGCAGTACTTC. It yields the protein CASSQASGLYEQYF. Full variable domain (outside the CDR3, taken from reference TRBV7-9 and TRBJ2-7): DTGVSQNPRHKITKRGQNVTFRCDPISEHNRLYWYRQTLGQGPEFLTYFQNEAQLEKSRLLSDRFSAERPKGSFSTLEIQRTEQGDSAMYLCASSQASGLYEQYFGPGTRLTVT.